This T cell receptor (beta chain) was documented in a study of neurological immune-mediated disorders. Many counts were recorded for this clonotype. Its target is not known. Broader study findings: Because no CDR3 amino acid sequences were shared across subjects by expanded clones, private repertoires were suggested in all groups. A possible signature appeared as one related-CDR3 cluster, in which phylogenetic grouping placed the repertoires of 18 of 34 multiple sclerosis patients.

CDR3 size: 18 residues. Germline V gene sequence: CDR1 MNHEY, CDR2 SVGAGI. V trimming: 5 bases; J trimming: 2 bases; junction bases outside the gene matches: 13. Over 160 million TCR-beta sequences, together covering 15-18 subjects, were produced by every individual sequencing run that was carried out. Each CDR3 protein is one row after TCRdb ran MiXCR on the 5' RACE reads. This table has 55,000 or so distinct CDR3 sequences, approximately 3.6% appearing once. The TCR originated in a woman in her thirties or forties with multiple sclerosis. The sequenced sample was CD4+ T cells from blood. The gene calls are TRBV6-5 and TRBJ1-5, with 9 bases lining up with TRBD1. CDR3 coding DNA: TGTGCCAGCAGTCGAGACGGGACAGGGATAGGTGGCAATCAGCCCCAGCATTTT. It codes for CASSRDGTGIGGNQPQHF.